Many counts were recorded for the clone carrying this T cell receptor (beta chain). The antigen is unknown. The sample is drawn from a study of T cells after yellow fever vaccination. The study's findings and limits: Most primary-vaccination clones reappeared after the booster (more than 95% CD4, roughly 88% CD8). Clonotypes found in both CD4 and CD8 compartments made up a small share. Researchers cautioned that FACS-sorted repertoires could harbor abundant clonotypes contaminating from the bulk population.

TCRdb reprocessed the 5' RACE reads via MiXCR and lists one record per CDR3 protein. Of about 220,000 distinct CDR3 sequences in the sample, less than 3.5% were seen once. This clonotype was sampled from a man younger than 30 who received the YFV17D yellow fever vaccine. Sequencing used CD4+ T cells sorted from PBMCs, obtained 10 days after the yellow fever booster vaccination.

The CDR3 protein is CASSLAGRLQPQHF. The CDR3 DNA sequence: TGTGCCAGCAGCTTAGCGGGGAGACTACAGCCCCAGCATTTT. This chain uses TRBV7-9 with TRBJ1-5, with D hard to call. Germline V CDR1 and CDR2: SEHNR, FQNEAQ (reference sequence). The CDR3 is made up of 14 amino acids. V dropped 0 bases and J dropped 7 bases, with 10 bases sitting between them.